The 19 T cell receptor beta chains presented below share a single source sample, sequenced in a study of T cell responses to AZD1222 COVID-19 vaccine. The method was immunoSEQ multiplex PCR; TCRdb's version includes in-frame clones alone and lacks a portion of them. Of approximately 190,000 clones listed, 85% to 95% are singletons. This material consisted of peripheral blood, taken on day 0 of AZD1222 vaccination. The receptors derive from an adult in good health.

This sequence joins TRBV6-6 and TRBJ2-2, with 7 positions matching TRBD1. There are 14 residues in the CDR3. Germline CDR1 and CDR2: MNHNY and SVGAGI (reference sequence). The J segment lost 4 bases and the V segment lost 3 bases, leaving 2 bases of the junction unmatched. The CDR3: CASSYSGGTGELFF. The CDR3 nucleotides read TGTGCCAGCAGTTATTCAGGGGGCACCGGGGAGCTGTTTTTT.

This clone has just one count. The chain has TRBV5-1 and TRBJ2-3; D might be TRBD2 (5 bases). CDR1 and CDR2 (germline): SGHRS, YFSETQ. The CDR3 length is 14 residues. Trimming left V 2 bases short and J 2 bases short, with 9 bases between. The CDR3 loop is CASSLETTTDTQYF. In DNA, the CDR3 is TGCGCCAGCAGCTTAGAGACTACCACAGATACGCAGTATTTT.

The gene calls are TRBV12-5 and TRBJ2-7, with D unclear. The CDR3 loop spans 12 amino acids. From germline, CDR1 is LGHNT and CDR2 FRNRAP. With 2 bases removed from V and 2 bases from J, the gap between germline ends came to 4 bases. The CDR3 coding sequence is TGTGCTAGTGGTTTGACCCCCTACGAGCAGTACTTC. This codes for CASGLTPYEQYF. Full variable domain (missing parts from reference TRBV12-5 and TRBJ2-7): DARVTQTPRHKVTEMGQEVTMRCQPILGHNTVFWYRQTMMQGLELLAYFRNRAPLDDSGMPKDRFSAEMPDATLATLKIQPSEPRDSAVYFCASGLTPYEQYFGPGTRLTVT.

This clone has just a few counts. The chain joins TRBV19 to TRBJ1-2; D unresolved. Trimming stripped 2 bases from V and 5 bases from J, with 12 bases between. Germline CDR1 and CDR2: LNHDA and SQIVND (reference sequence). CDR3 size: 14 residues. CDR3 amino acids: CASSIPHGGYGYTF. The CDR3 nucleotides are TGTGCCAGTAGTATACCCCACGGAGGATATGGCTACACCTTC. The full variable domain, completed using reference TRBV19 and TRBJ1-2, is DGGITQSPKYLFRKEGQNVTLSCEQNLNHDAMYWYRQDPGQGLRLIYYSQIVNDFQKGDIAEGYSVSREKKESFPLTVTSAQKNPTAFYLCASSIPHGGYGYTFGSGTRLTVV.

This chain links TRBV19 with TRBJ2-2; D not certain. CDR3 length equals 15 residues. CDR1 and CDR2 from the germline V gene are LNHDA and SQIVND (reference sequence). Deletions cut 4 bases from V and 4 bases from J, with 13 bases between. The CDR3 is CASSTVIRSTGELFF. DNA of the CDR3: TGTGCCAGTAGTACAGTGATCCGTAGCACCGGGGAGCTGTTTTTT.

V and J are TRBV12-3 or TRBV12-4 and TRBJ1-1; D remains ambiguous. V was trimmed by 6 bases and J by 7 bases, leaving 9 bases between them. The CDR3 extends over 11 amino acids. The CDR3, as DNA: TGTGCCAGCAGCCGTGGAGGTGAAGCTTTCTTT. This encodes CASSRGGEAFF.

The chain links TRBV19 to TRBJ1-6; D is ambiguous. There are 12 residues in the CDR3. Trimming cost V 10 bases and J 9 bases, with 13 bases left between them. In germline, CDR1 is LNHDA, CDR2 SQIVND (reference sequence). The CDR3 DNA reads TGTGCCACCAGGACTCCGAGTTCACCCCTCCACTTT. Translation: CATRTPSSPLHF. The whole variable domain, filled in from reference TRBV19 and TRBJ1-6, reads DGGITQSPKYLFRKEGQNVTLSCEQNLNHDAMYWYRQDPGQGLRLIYYSQIVNDFQKGDIAEGYSVSREKKESFPLTVTSAQKNPTAFYLCATRTPSSPLHFGNGTRLTVT.

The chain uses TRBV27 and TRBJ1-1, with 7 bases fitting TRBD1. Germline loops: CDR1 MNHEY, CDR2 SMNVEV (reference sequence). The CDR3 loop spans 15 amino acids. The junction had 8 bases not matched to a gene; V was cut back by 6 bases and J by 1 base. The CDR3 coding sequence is TGTGCCAGCAGATGGCTAGGGACAGCGAACACTGAAGCTTTCTTT. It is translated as CASRWLGTANTEAFF.

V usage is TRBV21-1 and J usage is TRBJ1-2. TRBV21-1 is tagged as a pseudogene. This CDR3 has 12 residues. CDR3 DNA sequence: TGTGCCAGCAGCAAACAAGAGGCTGGCTACACCTTC. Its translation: CASSKQEAGYTF.

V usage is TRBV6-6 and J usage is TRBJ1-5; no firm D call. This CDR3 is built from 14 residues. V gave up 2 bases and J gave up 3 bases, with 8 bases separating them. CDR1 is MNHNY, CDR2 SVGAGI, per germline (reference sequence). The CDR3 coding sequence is TGTGCCAGCAGTTACCGAGGGCTCAATCAGCCCCAGCATTTT. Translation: CASSYRGLNQPQHF.

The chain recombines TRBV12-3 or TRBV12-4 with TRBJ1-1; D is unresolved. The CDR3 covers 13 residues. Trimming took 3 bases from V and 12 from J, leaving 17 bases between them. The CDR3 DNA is TGTGCCAGCAGTTTCCCCCGGGGTCCAGGAACTTTCTTT. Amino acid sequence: CASSFPRGPGTFF.

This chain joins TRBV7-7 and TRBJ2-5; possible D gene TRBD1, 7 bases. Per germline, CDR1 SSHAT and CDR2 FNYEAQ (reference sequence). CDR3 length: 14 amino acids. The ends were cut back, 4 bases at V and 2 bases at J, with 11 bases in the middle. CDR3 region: CASSSTGRQETQYF. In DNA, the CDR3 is TGTGCCAGCAGCTCGACAGGGAGGCAAGAGACCCAGTACTTC. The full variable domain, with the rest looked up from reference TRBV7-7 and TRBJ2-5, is GAGVSQSPRYKVTKRGQDVTLRCDPISSHATLYWYQQALGQGPEFLTYFNYEAQPDKSGLPSDRFSAERPEGSISTLTIQRTEQRDSAMYRCASSSTGRQETQYFGPGTRLLVL.

CDR3 loop: CASSQTSGGINEQFF. CDR3 nucleotide sequence: TGTGCCAGCAGCCAAACTAGCGGGGGGATCAATGAGCAGTTCTTC. V gene TRBV14 combines with J gene TRBJ2-1; 12 positions match TRBD2. This CDR3 contains 15 residues. Germline V CDR1 and CDR2: SGHDN, FVKESK. The ends lost 2 bases at V and 6 bases at J; junction bases unmatched: 2.

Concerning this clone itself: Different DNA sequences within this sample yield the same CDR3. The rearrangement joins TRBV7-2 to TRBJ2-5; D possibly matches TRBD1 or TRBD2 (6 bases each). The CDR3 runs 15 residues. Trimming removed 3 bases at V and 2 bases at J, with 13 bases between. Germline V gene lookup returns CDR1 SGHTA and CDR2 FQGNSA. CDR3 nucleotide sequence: TGTGCCAGCAGCTTTGGGGGGACACGACAAGAGACCCAGTACTTC. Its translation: CASSFGGTRQETQYF.

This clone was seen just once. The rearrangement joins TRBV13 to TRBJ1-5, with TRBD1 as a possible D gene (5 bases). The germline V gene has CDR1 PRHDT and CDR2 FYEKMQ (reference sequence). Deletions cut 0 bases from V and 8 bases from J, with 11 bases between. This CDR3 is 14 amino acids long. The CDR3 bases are TGTGCCAGCAGCTTAGGATGGGGGAAAAAGCCCCAGCATTTT. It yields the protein CASSLGWGKKPQHF.

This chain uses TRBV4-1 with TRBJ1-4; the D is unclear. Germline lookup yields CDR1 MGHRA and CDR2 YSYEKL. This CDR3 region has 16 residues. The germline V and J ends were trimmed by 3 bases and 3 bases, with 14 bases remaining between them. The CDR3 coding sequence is TGCGCCAGCAGCCACTACGAACAGTCCGCTAATGAAAAACTGTTTTTT. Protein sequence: CASSHYEQSANEKLFF.

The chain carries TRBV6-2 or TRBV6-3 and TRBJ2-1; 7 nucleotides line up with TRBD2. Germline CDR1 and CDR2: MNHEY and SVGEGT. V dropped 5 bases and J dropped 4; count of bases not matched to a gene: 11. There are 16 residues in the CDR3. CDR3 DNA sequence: TGTGCCAGCAGTGCCGGGGGGTCCCGTTTGTACAATGAGCAGTTCTTC. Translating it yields CASSAGGSRLYNEQFF.

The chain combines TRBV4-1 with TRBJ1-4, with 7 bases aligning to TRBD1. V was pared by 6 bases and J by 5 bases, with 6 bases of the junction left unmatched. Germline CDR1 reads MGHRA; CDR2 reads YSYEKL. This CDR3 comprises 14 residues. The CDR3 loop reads CASSQDRINEKLFF. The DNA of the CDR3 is TGCGCCAGCAGTCAGGACAGGATCAATGAAAAACTGTTTTTT.

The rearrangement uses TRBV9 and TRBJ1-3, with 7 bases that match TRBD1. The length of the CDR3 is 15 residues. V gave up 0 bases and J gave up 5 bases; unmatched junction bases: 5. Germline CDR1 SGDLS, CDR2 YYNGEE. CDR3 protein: CASSVGRGRRNTIYF. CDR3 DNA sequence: TGTGCCAGCAGCGTAGGGAGGGGGCGAAGAAACACCATATATTTT.